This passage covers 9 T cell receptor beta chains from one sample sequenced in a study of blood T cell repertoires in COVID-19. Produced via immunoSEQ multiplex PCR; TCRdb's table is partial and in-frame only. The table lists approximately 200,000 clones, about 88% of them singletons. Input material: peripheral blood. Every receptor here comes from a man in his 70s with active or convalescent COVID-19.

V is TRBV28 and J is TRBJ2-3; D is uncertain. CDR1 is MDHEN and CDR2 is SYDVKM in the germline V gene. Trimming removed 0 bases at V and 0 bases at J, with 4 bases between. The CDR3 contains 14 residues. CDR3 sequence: CASSLWSSTDTQYF. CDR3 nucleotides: TGTGCCAGCAGTTTATGGTCTAGCACAGATACGCAGTATTTT.

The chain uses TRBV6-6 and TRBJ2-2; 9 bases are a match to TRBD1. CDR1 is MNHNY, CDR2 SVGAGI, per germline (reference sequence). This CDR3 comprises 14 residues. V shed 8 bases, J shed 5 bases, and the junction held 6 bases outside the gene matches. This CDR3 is CASHGQGRTGELFF. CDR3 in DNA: TGTGCCAGCCACGGACAGGGGAGGACCGGGGAGCTGTTTTTT.

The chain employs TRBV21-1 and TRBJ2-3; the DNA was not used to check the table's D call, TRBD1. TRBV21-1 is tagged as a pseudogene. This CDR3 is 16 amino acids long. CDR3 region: CASPTKPGMCGDTQYF. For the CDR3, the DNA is TGTGCCAGCCCCACAAAGCCAGGGATGTGCGGAGATACGCAGTATTTT.

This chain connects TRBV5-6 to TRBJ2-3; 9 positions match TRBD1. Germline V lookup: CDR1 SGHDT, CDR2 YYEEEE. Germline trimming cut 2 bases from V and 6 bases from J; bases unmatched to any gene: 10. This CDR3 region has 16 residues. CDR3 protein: CASSLFTGGGGDTQYF. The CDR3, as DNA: TGTGCCAGCAGCTTATTCACAGGGGGCGGTGGTGATACGCAGTATTTT.

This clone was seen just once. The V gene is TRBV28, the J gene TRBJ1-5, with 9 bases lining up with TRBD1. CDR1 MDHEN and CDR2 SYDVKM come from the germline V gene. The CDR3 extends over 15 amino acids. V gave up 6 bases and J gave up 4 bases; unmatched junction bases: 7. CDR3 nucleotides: TGTGCCAGCAGCTCCGGGACAGGGAGTAATCAGCCCCAGCATTTT. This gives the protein CASSSGTGSNQPQHF.

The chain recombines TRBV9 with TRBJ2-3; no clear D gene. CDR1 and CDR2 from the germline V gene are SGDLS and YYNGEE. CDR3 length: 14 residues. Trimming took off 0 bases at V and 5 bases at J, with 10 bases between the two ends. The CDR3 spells CASSVEPARDTQYF. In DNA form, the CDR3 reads TGTGCCAGCAGCGTAGAGCCTGCTCGAGATACGCAGTATTTT. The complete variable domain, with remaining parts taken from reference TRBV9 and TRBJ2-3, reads DSGVTQTPKHLITATGQRVTLRCSPRSGDLSVYWYQQSLDQGLQFLIQYYNGEERAKGNILERFSAQQFPDLHSELNLSSLELGDSALYFCASSVEPARDTQYFGPGTRLTVL.

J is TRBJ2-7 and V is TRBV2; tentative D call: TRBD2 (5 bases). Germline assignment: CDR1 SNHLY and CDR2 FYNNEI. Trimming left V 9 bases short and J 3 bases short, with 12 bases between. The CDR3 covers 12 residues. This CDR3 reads CASTRTLYEQYF. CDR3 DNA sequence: TGTGCCAGTACTAGAACCCTCTACGAGCAGTACTTC.

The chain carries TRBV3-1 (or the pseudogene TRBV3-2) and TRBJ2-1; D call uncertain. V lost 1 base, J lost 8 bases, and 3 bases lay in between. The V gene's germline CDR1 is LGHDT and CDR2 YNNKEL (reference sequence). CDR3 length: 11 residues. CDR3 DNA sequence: TGTGCCAGCAGCCAAGTCGATGAGCAGTTCTTC. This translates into CASSQVDEQFF.

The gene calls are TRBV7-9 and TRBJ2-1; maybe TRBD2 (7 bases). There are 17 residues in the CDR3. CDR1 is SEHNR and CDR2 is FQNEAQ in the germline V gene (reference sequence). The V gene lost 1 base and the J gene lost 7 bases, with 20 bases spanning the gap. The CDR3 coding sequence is TGTGCCAGCAGCTTAGTAAGGGGGAGGGCAGGTTTGAATGAGCAGTTCTTC. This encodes CASSLVRGRAGLNEQFF.